These 27 T cell receptor beta chains share one sample of origin, sequenced in a study of cytomegalovirus exposure and HLA in healthy donors. Researchers ran the PCR with 60 Vbeta and 13 Jbeta primers. The method was immunoSEQ multiplex PCR; TCRdb's version includes in-frame clones alone and lacks a portion of them. Among 100,000 to 150,000 clones listed, around three quarters were seen once. The sequenced sample was PBMCs. Receptors were obtained from a male donor in good health and CMV-seropositive.

The chain combines TRBV5-4 with TRBJ2-3; 10 positions agree with TRBD2. Germline trimming cut 4 bases from V and 4 bases from J; bases unmatched to any gene: 9. The CDR3 loop spans 16 amino acids. Germline V gene data show CDR1 as SGHNT and CDR2 as YYREEE (reference sequence). The CDR3 bases are TGTGCCAGCAGCCAAGGATCAAGCGGGGGGGCAGATACGCAGTATTTT. Its protein is CASSQGSSGGADTQYF.

CDR3 sequence: CASSIAGLGYEQYF. In DNA form, the CDR3 reads TGTGCCAGTAGTATAGCGGGATTAGGCTACGAGCAGTACTTC. The rearrangement joins TRBV19 to TRBJ2-5; weak D call: TRBD2 (5 bases). TRBJ2-7 matches the DNA end more closely, so the J call is doubtful. The CDR3 contains 14 residues. Germline CDR1 LNHDA, CDR2 SQIVND (reference sequence).

The V call is TRBV7-8, the J call TRBJ1-2; possibly TRBD1 for D (6 bases). The CDR3 runs to 13 residues. Germline assignment: CDR1 SGHVS and CDR2 FQNEAQ. The ends were cut back, 1 base at V and 6 bases at J, with 9 bases in the middle. The DNA for the CDR3 is TGTGCCAGCAGCTTAGACAGGGACGATGGCTACACCTTC. Translating it yields CASSLDRDDGYTF.

V and J are TRBV2 and TRBJ1-4; D possibly corresponds to TRBD1 (6 bases). Germline V lookup: CDR1 SNHLY, CDR2 FYNNEI. Trimming left V 2 bases short and J 2 bases short, with 18 bases between. The CDR3 sequence is 18 residues long. The CDR3 nucleotides are TGTGCCAGCAGTGAATGGGGGGGGCTAAGTAGGACTAATGAAAAACTGTTTTTT. Translated, it gives CASSEWGGLSRTNEKLFF.

The chain has TRBV6-5 and TRBJ2-3; D might be TRBD1 (5 bases). The CDR3 consists of 13 residues. With 5 bases removed from V and 1 base from J, the gap between germline ends came to 7 bases. Germline V lookup: CDR1 MNHEY, CDR2 SVGAGI. Written as DNA, the CDR3 is TGTGCCAGCAGTCAACAGGGCACAGATACGCAGTATTTT. The encoded protein is CASSQQGTDTQYF.

This clone was seen only a few times. This chain connects TRBV2 to TRBJ1-2, with D unresolved. V lost 4 bases and J lost 0, with 3 bases in between. CDR1 and CDR2 (germline): SNHLY, FYNNEI. The length of the CDR3 is 12 residues. CDR3: CASSVANYGYTF. The CDR3 DNA follows: TGTGCCAGCAGTGTCGCTAACTATGGCTACACCTTC.

This rearrangement joins TRBV27 to TRBJ2-3; 8 bases fit TRBD2. J gave up 4 bases and V 3 bases, and 6 bases lay outside the gene matches. Per germline, CDR1 MNHEY and CDR2 SMNVEV (reference sequence). The CDR3 is made up of 15 amino acids. As DNA, the CDR3 is TGTGCCAGCAGTTTTTCGGGGGGGCCCTCAGATACGCAGTATTTT. Translation: CASSFSGGPSDTQYF.

The chain is built from TRBV7-9 and TRBJ2-7, with TRBD1 matching 9 bases. J lost 1 base, V lost 5 bases, and 18 bases had no gene match. The length of the CDR3 is 19 residues. CDR1 SEHNR and CDR2 FQNEAQ come from the germline V gene (reference sequence). Written as DNA, the CDR3 is TGTGCCAGCAGCCATCGGCTGGGGACAGGGATTAACCTTTCCTACGAGCAGTACTTC. It translates to CASSHRLGTGINLSYEQYF. The full variable domain, completed using reference TRBV7-9 and TRBJ2-7, is DTGVSQNPRHKITKRGQNVTFRCDPISEHNRLYWYRQTLGQGPEFLTYFQNEAQLEKSRLLSDRFSAERPKGSFSTLEIQRTEQGDSAMYLCASSHRLGTGINLSYEQYFGPGTRLTVT.

Remarks on this clone: The sample holds other DNA sequences that translate to the same CDR3. The chain uses TRBV14 and TRBJ1-2; no reliable D call. This CDR3 spans 12 amino acids. The V gene's germline CDR1 is SGHDN and CDR2 FVKESK. Trimming removed 6 bases from V and 4 bases from J, with 9 bases in between. Here the CDR3 reads CASSRLSYGYTF. Here the CDR3 DNA reads TGTGCCAGCAGTAGACTGAGCTATGGCTACACCTTC.

CDR3 amino acids: CASSQGGGRQPQHF. In DNA, the CDR3 is TGTGCCAGCAGTCAAGGCGGTGGAAGACAGCCCCAGCATTTT. The V and J genes are TRBV28 and TRBJ1-5, with D unclear. There are 14 residues in the CDR3. Trimming stripped 5 bases from V and 7 bases from J, with 15 bases between. The germline gives CDR1 MDHEN, CDR2 SYDVKM.

The rearrangement uses TRBV6-5 and TRBJ1-2, with TRBD1 matching 7 bases. The CDR3 totals 13 residues. Germline lookup yields CDR1 MNHEY and CDR2 SVGAGI. Trimming at V came to 6 bases and at J to 8 bases, leaving 9 bases not matched to a gene. The CDR3: CASSLRTGRGYTF. The CDR3 nucleotides are TGTGCCAGCAGCCTCAGGACAGGCCGGGGCTACACCTTC.

V usage is TRBV6-6 and J usage is TRBJ2-2; 13 positions agree with TRBD2. V trimming: 5 bases; J trimming: 4 bases; junction bases outside the gene matches: 1. The CDR3 extends over 15 amino acids. Looked up from germline, CDR1 is MNHNY and CDR2 is SVGAGI (reference sequence). CDR3 sequence: CASSTSGGGTGELFF. DNA of the CDR3: TGTGCCAGCAGTACTAGCGGGGGGGGCACCGGGGAGCTGTTTTTT.

The V call is TRBV13, the J call TRBJ1-6; 8 bases line up with TRBD1. In germline, CDR1 is PRHDT, CDR2 FYEKMQ (reference sequence). V shed 0 bases and J 7 bases; nucleotides not matched to a gene: 5. The CDR3 contains 16 residues. CDR3 DNA: TGTGCCAGCAGCTTAGGGTCAGGGGGCTTAAATTCACCCCTCCACTTT. This gives the protein CASSLGSGGLNSPLHF.

This clone was seen only once. The rearrangement links TRBV5-1 to TRBJ2-1; 10 nucleotides match TRBD2. Trimming at V came to 4 bases and at J to 8 bases, leaving 6 bases not matched to a gene. CDR1 and CDR2 (germline): SGHRS, YFSETQ. The CDR3 totals 14 residues. The CDR3 is CASSPTSGADEQFF. CDR3 nucleotides: TGCGCCAGCAGCCCAACTAGCGGGGCCGATGAGCAGTTCTTC. Complete variable domain (other parts from reference TRBV5-1 and TRBJ2-1): KAGVTQTPRYLIKTRGQQVTLSCSPISGHRSVSWYQQTPGQGLQFLFEYFSETQRNKGNFPGRFSGRQFSNSRSEMNVSTLELGDSALYLCASSPTSGADEQFFGPGTRLTVL.

The chain has TRBV19 and TRBJ2-2, with 9 bases that match TRBD1. The length of the CDR3 is 14 residues. Germline trimming cut 6 bases from V and 3 bases from J; bases unmatched to any gene: 2. The germline CDR1 and CDR2 sequences are LNHDA and SQIVND (reference sequence). The CDR3 here is CASRRDRDTGELFF. CDR3 sequence (DNA): TGTGCCAGTAGACGGGACAGGGACACCGGGGAGCTGTTTTTT.

The gene calls are TRBV10-3 and TRBJ2-3; 10 bases map to TRBD2. Germline assignment: CDR1 ENHRY and CDR2 SYGVKD. This CDR3 region has 16 residues. The V segment lost 2 bases and the J segment 1 base; nucleotides outside the gene matches: 3. The CDR3 here is CAISEHTSGGTDTQYF. CDR3 bases: TGTGCCATCAGTGAGCACACTAGCGGGGGCACAGATACGCAGTATTTT.

This chain uses TRBV5-1 with TRBJ2-1; 12 nucleotides agree with TRBD2. The length of the CDR3 is 16 residues. Germline V gives CDR1 SGHRS, CDR2 YFSETQ. V gave up 2 bases and J gave up 8 bases; unmatched junction bases: 8. The CDR3 loop is CASSFPSTSGRYEQFF. DNA of the CDR3: TGCGCCAGCAGCTTCCCGTCGACTAGCGGGAGATATGAGCAGTTCTTC.

A single count supports this clone. The gene calls are TRBV7-2 and TRBJ2-1, with TRBD2 matching over 11 bases. The germline V gene encodes CDR1 SGHTA and CDR2 FQGNSA. The CDR3 is made up of 17 amino acids. Trimming at V came to 1 base and at J to 5 bases, leaving 7 bases not matched to a gene. The CDR3 nucleotides read TGTGCCAGCAGCTTAGATTTTGGACTAGCGGGCGACAATGAGCAGTTCTTC. Translated: CASSLDFGLAGDNEQFF.

This chain uses TRBV9 with TRBJ2-5, with 10 bases identical to TRBD2. The end of the DNA aligns better with TRBJ2-7, so the J call may be wrong. The germline V gene encodes CDR1 SGDLS and CDR2 YYNGEE. This CDR3 spans 15 amino acids. The CDR3 sequence is CASASGGRGAYEQYF. The CDR3 DNA reads TGTGCCAGCGCTAGCGGGGGCAGAGGCGCCTACGAGCAGTACTTC.

The rearrangement links TRBV28 to TRBJ1-2, with TRBD1 as a possible D gene (6 bases). V was shortened by 9 bases and J by 1 base, with 12 bases between the two germline ends. The V gene's germline CDR1 is MDHEN and CDR2 SYDVKM. The CDR3 runs 13 residues. CDR3 nucleotide sequence: TGTGCCAGTGCGAGGGGGAGTAACTATGGCTACACCTTC. Its translation: CASARGSNYGYTF.

The chain links TRBV9 to TRBJ1-1, with D unresolved. Germline V gives CDR1 SGDLS, CDR2 YYNGEE. V lost 0 bases and J 4 bases, leaving 10 bases between the germline ends. CDR3 size: 14 residues. CDR3 in DNA: TGTGCCAGCAGCGTAGGAGGTCGCGGCACTGAAGCTTTCTTT. Its translation: CASSVGGRGTEAFF.

CDR3 sequence: CASSKSGTGIYEQYF. CDR3 DNA: TGCGCCAGCAGCAAATCCGGGACAGGGATCTACGAGCAGTACTTC. The rearrangement links TRBV4-1 to TRBJ2-7, with 9 nucleotides matching TRBD1. Trimming at V came to 5 bases and at J to 3 bases, leaving 8 bases not matched to a gene. This CDR3 comprises 15 residues. The germline V gene encodes CDR1 MGHRA and CDR2 YSYEKL.

There are a few counts of this clone. V and J are TRBV30 and TRBJ1-1; D uncertain. V lost 0 bases, J lost 6 bases, and 8 bases lay in between. The CDR3 is made up of 12 amino acids. CDR1 GTSNPN and CDR2 SVGIG come from the germline V gene (reference sequence). Written as DNA, the CDR3 is TGTGCCTGGAGTGTAGACGGGGCTGAAGCTTTCTTT. This codes for CAWSVDGAEAFF.

The chain employs TRBV13 and TRBJ1-4, with D uncertain. This CDR3 comprises 14 residues. The germline CDR1 and CDR2 sequences are PRHDT and FYEKMQ (reference sequence). The V and J ends lost 3 bases and 7 bases respectively, with 12 bases between them. This chain's CDR3 is CASSLRVSGEKLFF. DNA of the CDR3: TGTGCCAGCAGCTTGAGGGTTAGTGGTGAAAAACTGTTTTTT.

This sequence joins TRBV5-1 and TRBJ2-2, with TRBD1 identical over 11 bases. Losses at the gene ends were 3 bases for V and 3 bases for J; bases not matched to a gene: 10. The CDR3 has 18 amino acids. Germline V gene data show CDR1 as SGHRS and CDR2 as YFSETQ. The CDR3 reads CASSSWDRGLLDTGELFF. CDR3 DNA: TGCGCCAGCAGCTCTTGGGACAGGGGGTTACTGGACACCGGGGAGCTGTTTTTT. Full variable domain (remainder filled in from reference TRBV5-1 and TRBJ2-2): KAGVTQTPRYLIKTRGQQVTLSCSPISGHRSVSWYQQTPGQGLQFLFEYFSETQRNKGNFPGRFSGRQFSNSRSEMNVSTLELGDSALYLCASSSWDRGLLDTGELFFGEGSRLTVL.

The chain has TRBV6-1 and TRBJ1-6; maybe TRBD1 (5 bases). Germline CDR1 is MNHNS and CDR2 is SASEGT. The CDR3 is made up of 13 amino acids. V gave up 7 bases and J gave up 9 bases, with 13 bases separating them. The CDR3 sequence: CASNWDYGSPLHF. The CDR3 DNA reads as TGTGCCAGCAACTGGGACTACGGTTCACCCCTCCACTTT.

This chain connects TRBV6-1 to TRBJ2-6; 13 positions agree with TRBD2. Unmatched junction bases numbered 7, after V lost 4 bases and J lost 4 bases. Germline CDR1 MNHNS, CDR2 SASEGT. There are 18 residues in the CDR3. The CDR3 coding sequence is TGTGCCAGCAGTGCCGGACTAGCGGGAGCATCCGGGGCCAACGTCCTGACTTTC. It yields the protein CASSAGLAGASGANVLTF.